Given below is one T cell receptor (beta chain) in context. No antigen is known for it. Via MiXCR, TCRdb re-called the 5' RACE reads, giving one row per CDR3 protein. In the table there are hundreds of thousands of distinct CDR3 sequences, less than 10% of which are singletons. This sample was included in a study of identical twins. The V gene's germline CDR1 is MGHDK and CDR2 SYGVNS. With 4 bases clipped from V and 6 bases from J, the junction kept 7 bases outside the gene matches. The CDR3 is made up of 14 amino acids. Study-wide findings and caveats: Memory repertoires lacked the insertion deficit that abundant cord blood beta clonotypes showed.

These data also formed part of another study, on yellow fever vaccine responses in identical twins.

The receptor was isolated from a woman aged 18-30 years in good health. The sequenced sample consisted of PBMCs. The rearrangement links TRBV25-1 to TRBJ1-1, with TRBD1 matching over 8 bases. CDR3 region: CASSAAGGVPEAFF. CDR3 sequence (DNA): TGTGCCAGCAGTGCAGCAGGGGGCGTCCCTGAAGCTTTCTTT.